What follows are 3 T cell receptor beta chains derived from one specimen sequenced in a study of blood T cells in healthy people across ages. It was with a sample-barcoded 5' primer and a J-beta primer mix that a second PCR of about 6 to 12 cycles was run. TCRdb used MiXCR to reprocess the 5' RACE reads, holding one entry per CDR3 protein. This table has around 1,600,000 distinct CDR3 sequences, approximately 43% appearing once. Source material: blood. The receptors stem from a woman under 30 in good health.

This chain's CDR3 is CASSPRGGRGTEAFF. In DNA, the CDR3 is TGTGCCAGCAGTCCCCGCGGGGGGCGCGGAACTGAAGCTTTCTTT. The rearrangement joins TRBV27 to TRBJ1-1, with D possibly matching TRBD1 (6 bases). V was cut by 5 bases and J by 5 bases, with 18 bases left in between. The CDR3 loop spans 15 amino acids. Germline V lookup: CDR1 MNHEY, CDR2 SMNVEV (reference sequence).

Ten or more counts support this clonotype. The chain uses TRBV4-1 and TRBJ2-1, with unresolved D. Germline assignment: CDR1 MGHRA and CDR2 YSYEKL. This CDR3 region has 12 residues. V was clipped by 3 bases and J by 6 bases, with 6 bases between them. This CDR3 reads CASSHIANEQFF. CDR3 bases: TGCGCCAGCAGCCACATCGCCAATGAGCAGTTCTTC.

The sample holds a few counts of this clonotype. This rearrangement joins TRBV12-3 or TRBV12-4 to TRBJ1-5; no clear D. The CDR3 loop spans 16 amino acids. V dropped 7 bases and J dropped 0 bases, with 16 bases sitting between them. CDR3 region: CASTPNWAVSNQPQHF. CDR3 in DNA: TGTGCCAGCACTCCAAACTGGGCCGTTAGCAATCAGCCCCAGCATTTT.